Presented here are 6 T cell receptor beta chains from one specimen sequenced in a study of blood T cell repertoires in COVID-19. Method: immunoSEQ multiplex PCR; TCRdb's copy keeps in-frame clones and lacks some. The table has 150,000 or so clones, 77% seen once; the top ten hold approximately 9%. The sequenced material came from peripheral blood. The receptors were gathered from a woman aged 50 to 60 with active or convalescent COVID-19.

The chain recombines TRBV4-1 with TRBJ1-3; 8 bases align to TRBD1. Germline CDR1 and CDR2: MGHRA and YSYEKL. The CDR3 runs to 16 residues. Trimming took 0 bases from V and 4 from J; bases not matched to a gene: 5. The CDR3 coding sequence is TGCGCCAGCAGCCAAGAGGTCAGGGGGCCCGGAAACACCATATATTTT. Protein: CASSQEVRGPGNTIYF.

The V and J genes are TRBV11-2 and TRBJ2-5; 9 nucleotides agree with TRBD2. Trimming at V came to 1 base and at J to 5 bases, leaving 2 bases not matched to a gene. Germline V gene data show CDR1 as SGHAT and CDR2 as FQNNGV. The CDR3 is 14 residues long. The CDR3 spells CASSLGLAEETQYF. In DNA form, the CDR3 reads TGTGCCAGCAGCTTAGGACTAGCGGAGGAGACCCAGTACTTC.

This clone was picked up many times. The J gene is TRBJ1-6, the V gene TRBV4-2; 7 bases are shared with TRBD1. Germline CDR1 and CDR2: LGHNA and YNFKEQ. V was pared by 2 bases and J by 7 bases, with 2 bases of the junction left unmatched. The CDR3 has 14 residues. CDR3 sequence (DNA): TGTGCCAGCAGCCAACCGGACAGGAATTCACCCCTCCACTTT. Protein product: CASSQPDRNSPLHF.

The chain employs TRBV5-1 and TRBJ2-3; 8 bases are a match to TRBD2. Germline lookup yields CDR1 SGHRS and CDR2 YFSETQ. The length of the CDR3 is 16 residues. V lost 1 base and J lost 2; bases outside the gene matches: 6. DNA for the CDR3: TGCGCCAGCAGCTTGTTTGCGGGGGGCACCACAGATACGCAGTATTTT. Translating gives CASSLFAGGTTDTQYF.

This chain joins TRBV6-2 or TRBV6-3 and TRBJ2-7, with D perhaps matching TRBD2 (5 bases). Germline CDR1 is MNHEY and CDR2 is SVGEGT. V gave up 1 base and J gave up 2 bases, with 18 bases separating them. The CDR3 runs 17 residues. The chain's CDR3 is CASSYFWKAEATYEQYF. DNA of the CDR3: TGTGCCAGCAGTTACTTTTGGAAAGCGGAGGCTACCTACGAGCAGTACTTC.

This chain connects TRBV6-6 to TRBJ1-2; TRBD1 might be the D (5 bases). V was trimmed by 3 bases and J by 5 bases, leaving 16 bases between them. CDR3 size: 15 residues. The V gene's germline CDR1 is MNHNY and CDR2 SVGAGI (reference sequence). The CDR3 DNA reads TGTGCCAGCAGTTATCGGGAGCAGGGCCTTTATGGCTACACCTTC. Amino acid sequence: CASSYREQGLYGYTF.